A selection of T cell receptor beta chains follows, all from one sample in a study of CD4+ T cells in melanoma. Some clones are missing from TCRdb's copy, which holds only in-frame ones; the method was immunoSEQ multiplex PCR. Counted here are 15,000 to 20,000 clones, more than 65% occurring once; the ten biggest clones make up under 5.5%. The material sequenced was cells from a culture (not recorded whether cultured in vitro). These receptors were taken from a human donor with melanoma. CDR3s leave out the opening cysteine and the closing phenylalanine or tryptophan.

V gene	J gene	CDR3 protein
TRBV19	TRBJ1-2	ASRSSGTANYGYT
TRBV2	TRBJ1-5	ASRGGTGYFSNQPQH
TRBV11-2	TRBJ1-3	ASSPGQTSGNTIY
TRBV6-1	TRBJ1-5	ASSEAKDLPQH
TRBV4-1	TRBJ1-1	ASSQGGTGNIEAF
TRBV7-9	TRBJ1-1	ASSSHRDLRAF
TRBV9	TRBJ1-5	ARGGRGARKPQH
TRBV5-5	TRBJ2-6	ASSHYLSGANVLT
TRBV19	TRBJ2-7	ASSPDGSYEQY
TRBV6-6	TRBJ2-3	ASSQAGGADTQY
TRBV7-3	TRBJ2-2	ASSPRLAGTGELF
TRBV2	TRBJ1-4	ASREGTGFFTSEKLF
TRBV5-1	TRBJ2-1	ASSLTSGGAADEQF
TRBV30	TRBJ1-4	AWGPGQGLRKLF
TRBV9	TRBJ1-1	ASSVTFPGEAF
TRBV6-1	TRBJ1-5	ASSEGTRSNQPQH
TRBV7-8	TRBJ1-2	ASSSDPGSNYGYT
TRBV5-1	TRBJ2-2	ASSWGQGTGTGELF
TRBV5-1	TRBJ2-3	ASSLSLAGSTDTQY
TRBV5-1	TRBJ1-4	ASSVDPGSNEKLF
TRBV5-1	TRBJ1-2	ASSLTGDYGYT
TRBV30	TRBJ1-4	AWTGGNEKLF
TRBV6-1	TRBJ2-2	ASSEARGRDTGELF
TRBV20-1	TRBJ1-2	SGGEPYGYT
TRBV7-8	TRBJ2-1	ASSLGQGGLMGMWQF
TRBV21-1	TRBJ1-1	ASSKVEGGLAEAF
TRBV5-1	TRBJ2-3	ASSLQAGGATDTQY
TRBV15	TRBJ2-1	ATSTPDGTNEQF
TRBV5-8	TRBJ1-5	ASSLRWGNQPQH
TRBV15	TRBJ1-1	ATSIGRRNTEAF
TRBV19	TRBJ2-7	ASSIEGGSSYEQY
TRBV2	TRBJ2-2	ASRIRSGTGELF
TRBV18	TRBJ2-5	ASSPPNGRPQETQY
TRBV18	TRBJ2-7	ASSPRTGATSGVWYEQY
TRBV6-5	TRBJ1-5	ASSYDGGLNQPQH
TRBV13	TRBJ2-7	ASSLGDQTYEQY
TRBV2	TRBJ2-1	ASSGKERDRPPNEQF
TRBV2	TRBJ1-5	ASSEGLHQPQH
TRBV2	TRBJ2-7	ASTGAYEQY
TRBV10-3	TRBJ1-2	AISDRPSQGYT
TRBV5-1	TRBJ2-3	ASAPQVSTDTQY